This entry describes one T cell receptor (beta chain). Sample barcodes and UMIs were carried by the TCR alpha and TCR beta cDNA libraries that 5'RACE generated with constant-segment primers. Via MiXCR, TCRdb re-called the 5' RACE reads, giving one row per CDR3 protein. The sample has a few hundred thousand distinct CDR3 sequences, roughly a fifth seen once. V gave up 7 bases and J gave up 7 bases, with 19 bases separating them. This CDR3 has 14 amino acids. Germline loops: CDR1 SQVTM, CDR2 ANQGSEA. The data stem from a study of T-cell memory formation after mild COVID-19. Turning to the study itself: TCR clusters were mostly confined to one donor each.

Sequenced: PBMCs or a T cell subset sorted from them (not recorded which). The TCR originated in a man aged 18 to 29 who had mild COVID-19 (a few samples of this study predate the infection). Cell type and time point are not known. The rearrangement uses TRBV29-1 and TRBJ1-4; unclear D gene. The CDR3 region is CSAEGPFGPEKLFF. CDR3 bases: TGCAGCGCCGAAGGTCCGTTTGGCCCTGAAAAACTGTTTTTT.